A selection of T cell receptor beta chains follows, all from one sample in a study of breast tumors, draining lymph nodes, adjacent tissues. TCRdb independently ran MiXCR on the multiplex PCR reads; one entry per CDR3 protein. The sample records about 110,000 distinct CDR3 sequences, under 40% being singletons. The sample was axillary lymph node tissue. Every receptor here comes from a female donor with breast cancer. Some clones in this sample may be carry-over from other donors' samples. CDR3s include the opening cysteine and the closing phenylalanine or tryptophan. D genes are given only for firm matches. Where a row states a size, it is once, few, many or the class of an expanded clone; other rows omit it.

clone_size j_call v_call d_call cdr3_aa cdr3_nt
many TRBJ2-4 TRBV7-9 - CASSYITGAGAKNIQYF TGTGCCAGCAGTTACATTACAGGGGCGGGGGCCAAAAACATTCAGTACTTC
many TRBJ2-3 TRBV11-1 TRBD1 CASSYGTGGTDTQYF TGTGCCAGCAGCTACGGGACAGGTGGCACAGATACGCAGTATTTT
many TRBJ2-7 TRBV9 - CASSVVGASEQYF TGTGCCAGCAGCGTTGTGGGGGCGAGCGAGCAGTACTTC
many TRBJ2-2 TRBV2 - CASSPGEDSNTGELFF TGTGCCAGCAGCCCCGGGGAGGACTCGAACACCGGGGAGCTGTTTTTT
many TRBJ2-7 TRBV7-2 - CASSLNDGREQYF TGTGCCAGCAGCTTAAACGACGGACGCGAGCAGTACTTC
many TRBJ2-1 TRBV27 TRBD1 CASSSGQGGNEQFF TGTGCCAGCAGTTCGGGACAGGGGGGGAATGAGCAGTTCTTC
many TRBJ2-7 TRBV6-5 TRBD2 CASSHSASGTYEQYF TGTGCCAGCAGTCACTCGGCTAGCGGGACGTACGAGCAGTACTTC
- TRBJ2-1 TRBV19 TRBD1 CASSRQGATHNEQFF TGTGCCAGTAGTAGACAGGGGGCGACCCACAATGAGCAGTTCTTC
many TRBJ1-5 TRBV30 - CAWSLGDDQPQHF TGTGCCTGGAGCCTGGGGGACGATCAGCCCCAGCATTTT
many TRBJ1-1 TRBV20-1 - CSARLGILEGAFF TGCAGTGCTAGACTGGGAATCCTCGAAGGAGCTTTCTTT
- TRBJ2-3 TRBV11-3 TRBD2 CASSYHGESRERTDTQYF TGTGCCAGCAGCTATCATGGGGAATCGCGGGAGAGGACAGATACGCAGTATTTT
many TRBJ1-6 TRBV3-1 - CASSLGQGGSPLHF TGTGCCAGCAGCCTGGGGCAGGGTGGCTCACCCCTCCACTTT
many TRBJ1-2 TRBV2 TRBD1 CASSQTQGSRGYTF TGTGCCAGCAGTCAAACACAGGGGTCTCGAGGCTACACCTTC
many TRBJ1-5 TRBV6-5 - CASSSTIGRSTNQPQHF TGTGCCAGCAGTTCAACGATTGGGCGGAGCACCAATCAGCCCCAGCATTTT
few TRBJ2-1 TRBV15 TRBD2 CATSRMGTSGSDEQFF TGTGCCACCAGCAGAATGGGGACTAGCGGGAGTGATGAGCAGTTCTTC
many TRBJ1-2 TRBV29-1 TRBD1 CSGGQGAGGYTF TGCAGCGGTGGACAGGGGGCGGGTGGCTACACCTTC
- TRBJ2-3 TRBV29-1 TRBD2 CSVSGSGSGTDTQYF TGCAGCGTTTCAGGTAGCGGGAGTGGCACAGATACGCAGTATTTT
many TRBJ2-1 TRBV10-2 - CASSESIGGIGVDNEQFF TGCGCCAGCAGTGAGTCGATAGGCGGGATAGGTGTGGACAATGAGCAGTTCTTC
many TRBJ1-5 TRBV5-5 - CASSLGGRANQPQHF TGTGCCAGCAGCTTGGGTGGCAGGGCAAATCAGCCCCAGCATTTT
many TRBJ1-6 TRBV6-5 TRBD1 CASRSRDRDSSPLHF TGTGCCAGCAGGTCCCGGGACAGGGACAGTTCACCCCTCCACTTT
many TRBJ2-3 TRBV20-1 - CSAYHPPDQPQYF TGCAGTGCTTACCATCCCCCTGATCAGCCCCAGTATTTT
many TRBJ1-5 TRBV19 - CASSMSGNQPQHF TGTGCCAGTAGTATGTCTGGGAATCAGCCCCAGCATTTT
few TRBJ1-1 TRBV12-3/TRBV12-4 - CASSLKGGVTEAFF TGTGCCAGCAGTTTAAAGGGGGGTGTCACTGAAGCTTTCTTT
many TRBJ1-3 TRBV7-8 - CASSFARDSGNTIYF TGTGCCAGCAGCTTTGCCAGGGACTCTGGAAACACCATATATTTT
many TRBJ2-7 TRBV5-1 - CASRGGQNSYEQYF TGCGCCAGTCGAGGAGGACAGAACTCCTACGAGCAGTACTTC
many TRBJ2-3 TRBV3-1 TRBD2 CASSQRGRADTQYF TGTGCCAGCAGCCAGCGAGGGAGGGCAGATACGCAGTATTTT
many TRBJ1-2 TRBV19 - CASSIVGPTSYGYTF TGTGCCAGTAGTATAGTGGGGCCGACTTCTTATGGCTACACCTTC
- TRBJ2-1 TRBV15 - CATSTPAAYEQFF TGTGCCACCAGCACCCCAGCAGCCTACGAGCAGTTCTTC
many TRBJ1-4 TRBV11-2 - CASSLGGTNEKLFF TGTGCCAGCAGCTTAGGGGGGACTAATGAAAAACTGTTTTTT
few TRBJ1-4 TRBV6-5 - CASSHSIGEWYEKLFF TGTGCCAGCAGTCACTCGATTGGGGAATGGTACGAAAAACTGTTTTTT
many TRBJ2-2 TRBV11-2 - CASSPRGTGELFF TGTGCCAGCAGCCCACGGGGGACCGGGGAGCTGTTTTTT
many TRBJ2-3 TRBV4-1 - CASSQVFGGRRVGTDTQYF TGCGCCAGCAGCCAAGTATTCGGGGGGCGCAGGGTTGGCACAGATACGCAGTATTTT
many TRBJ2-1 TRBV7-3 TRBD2 CASSLGLAGGYNEQFF TGTGCCAGCAGCTTGGGTCTCGCGGGGGGATACAATGAGCAGTTCTTC
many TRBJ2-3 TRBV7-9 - CASSLAGPQALSDTQYF TGTGCCAGCAGCTTAGCAGGACCCCAGGCTCTGTCAGATACGCAGTATTTT
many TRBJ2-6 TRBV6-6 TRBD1 CASSYGTGTPGANVLTF TGTGCCAGCAGTTACGGGACAGGGACACCTGGGGCCAACGTCCTGACTTTC
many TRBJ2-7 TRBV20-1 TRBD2 CSASGSGGPSSYEQYF TGCAGTGCTAGCGGTAGCGGGGGCCCCAGCTCCTACGAGCAGTACTTC
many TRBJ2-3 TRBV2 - CAIFRRANSGTDTQYF TGTGCCATCTTCCGGAGGGCCAATAGCGGCACAGATACGCAGTATTTT
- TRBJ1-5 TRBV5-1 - CASSLTGSGSPQHF TGCGCCAGCAGCTTGACAGGGTCGGGGAGCCCCCAGCATTTC
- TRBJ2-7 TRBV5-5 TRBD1 CASSFELGTGVHEQYF TGTGCCAGCAGCTTCGAACTAGGGACAGGGGTACACGAGCAGTACTTC
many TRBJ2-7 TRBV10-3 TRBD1 CASSGQGVEQYF TGTGCCTCCTCGGGACAGGGGGTTGAGCAGTACTTC
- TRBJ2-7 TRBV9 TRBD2 CASSVHSGSPYEQYF TGTGCCAGCAGCGTTCATAGCGGGAGCCCCTACGAGCAGTACTTC
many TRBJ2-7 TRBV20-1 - CSARGTSHNRVISYEQYF TGCAGTGCTAGAGGCACCTCACACAACAGGGTAATATCCTACGAGCAGTACTTC
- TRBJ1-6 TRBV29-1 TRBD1 CSAGTGLNSPLHF TGCAGCGCTGGGACAGGGCTTAATTCACCCCTCCACTTT
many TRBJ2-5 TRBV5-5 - CASSLPTGPQETQYF TGTGCCAGCAGCTTACCGACAGGCCCTCAAGAGACCCAGTACTTC
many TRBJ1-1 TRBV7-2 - CASSAYRVGEAFF TGTGCCAGCAGCGCCTACAGGGTTGGTGAAGCTTTCTTT
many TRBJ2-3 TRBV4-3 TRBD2 CASSQDPELAGGYGTDTQYF TGCGCCAGCAGCCAAGATCCGGAGCTAGCGGGGGGGTACGGCACAGATACGCAGTATTTT
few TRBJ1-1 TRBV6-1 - CASSLGTLNTEAFF TGTGCCAGCAGTCTAGGGACACTGAACACTGAAGCTTTCTTT
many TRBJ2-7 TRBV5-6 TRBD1 CASSYPGQGLTSGTYEQYF TGTGCCAGCAGCTACCCGGGACAGGGGTTAACTAGCGGTACCTACGAGCAGTACTTC
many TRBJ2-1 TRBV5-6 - CASSSDYFYNEQFF TGTGCCAGCAGCTCCGACTATTTCTACAATGAGCAGTTCTTC
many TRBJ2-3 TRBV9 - CASSVAAPTDTQYF TGTGCCAGCAGCGTAGCGGCTCCCACAGATACGCAGTATTTT